This entry is about one T cell receptor (beta chain). Its antigen is not identified. Sequence at one end of the junction differs from germline and may be a read error. The sequenced template was RNA, covering the TCR beta CDR3 region. HTBI-primed first-round RT-PCR preceded second-round multiplex PCR. TCRdb re-called the multiplex PCR reads through MiXCR, storing one row per CDR3 protein. The table lists 300,000 or so distinct CDR3 sequences, roughly a sixth of them singletons, with 12% in the top ten. This CDR3 region has 14 residues. From germline, CDR1 is DFQATT and CDR2 SNEGSKA (reference sequence). This sample stems from a study of Graves' ophthalmopathy and Graves' hyperthyroidism. Study results and caveats: Thyroid clonotypes that were expanded above 0.001 frequency mostly also appeared in blood. With just under 71% sensitivity and about 72% specificity, the model predicted ophthalmopathy progression.

Excluded: other autoimmune disease, uncontrolled infection, pregnancy or lactation. This chain joins TRBV20-1 and TRBJ2-5, with D uncertain. This TCR came from an adult man with Graves' ophthalmopathy. Sample: peripheral blood. CDR3 loop: CSASTAKYQETQYF. CDR3 nucleotides: TGCAGTGCTAGTACCGCAAAGTACCAAGAGACGCAGTACTTC.